The clone carrying this T cell receptor (beta chain) was observed a few times. What it binds is not known. From germline, CDR1 is SGHRS and CDR2 YFSETQ. Trimming removed 4 bases from V and 4 bases from J, with 14 bases in between. There are 14 residues in the CDR3. The data stem from a study of cytomegalovirus exposure and HLA in healthy donors. Notes on the study in general: Immune exposure was documented only through CMV serostatus. Being productive about 90% or about 30% of the time was typical of most TCR beta V segments in an earlier analysis.

PCR involved 60 Vbeta and 13 Jbeta primers. Profiling relied on immunoSEQ multiplex PCR, and the TCRdb table lists in-frame clones only, not all of them. The sample has roughly 190,000 clones, 70% to 75% seen once. This receptor was taken from a man younger than 45 in good health and CMV-seropositive. The specimen sequenced was PBMCs. The rearrangement joins TRBV5-1 to TRBJ1-1; a possible D gene is TRBD1 (6 bases). As DNA, the CDR3 is TGCGCCAGCAGCACTACAGGGTTGGGCACTGAAGCTTTCTTT. Amino acids: CASSTTGLGTEAFF. Full variable domain (rest looked up from reference TRBV5-1 and TRBJ1-1): KAGVTQTPRYLIKTRGQQVTLSCSPISGHRSVSWYQQTPGQGLQFLFEYFSETQRNKGNFPGRFSGRQFSNSRSEMNVSTLELGDSALYLCASSTTGLGTEAFFGQGTRLTVV.